These T cell receptor beta chains were read from a single sample in a study of T cell changes during pregnancy in multiple sclerosis. The table came from immunoSEQ multiplex PCR; TCRdb's copy has only in-frame clones and leaves some out. The sample contains tens of thousands of clones, under 95% of which appear only once. This specimen consisted of CD4+ T cells from peripheral blood mononuclear cells, obtained in the second trimester of pregnancy. The receptor source for this set is a female donor in good health, enrolled as a control in a pregnancy study. Each CDR3 is given with its conserved first and last residue. The order of the fields is V gene, J gene, CDR3 protein.

V: TRBV18
J: TRBJ1-2
CDR3: CASSPDSNYGYTF

V: TRBV11-2
J: TRBJ2-7
CDR3: CASSLDNRRVHEQYF

V: TRBV7-8
J: TRBJ2-7
CDR3: CASSLGSGRYEQYF

V: TRBV7-2
J: TRBJ2-3
CDR3: CASSSITRGGARTDTQYF

V: TRBV6-1
J: TRBJ1-1
CDR3: CASRRAALNTEAFF

V: TRBV15
J: TRBJ2-3
CDR3: CATSRDQRGGSDTQYF

V: TRBV7-9
J: TRBJ1-2
CDR3: CASSLQSGYTF

V: TRBV25-1
J: TRBJ1-3
CDR3: CASRLTGSGNTIYF

V: TRBV11-2
J: TRBJ2-5
CDR3: CASSKPSGGWETQYF

V: TRBV19
J: TRBJ2-3
CDR3: CASSKGASTDTQYF

V: TRBV7-9
J: TRBJ1-6
CDR3: CASARGLEPNSPLHF

V: TRBV6-1
J: TRBJ1-5
CDR3: CASIGLNQPQHF

V: TRBV11-3
J: TRBJ1-1
CDR3: CASSLRRGTEAFF

V: TRBV5-1
J: TRBJ2-3
CDR3: CASSSGLAGFTDTQYF

V: TRBV9
J: TRBJ2-7
CDR3: CASSAGQGNYEQYF

V: TRBV28
J: TRBJ2-5
CDR3: CASSLHGQGAGETQYF

V: TRBV10-3
J: TRBJ1-1
CDR3: CAISRQETNTEAFF

V: TRBV7-8
J: TRBJ1-5
CDR3: CASSSSQNRQHNQPQHF

V: TRBV2
J: TRBJ2-5
CDR3: CASSGRLQETQYF

V: TRBV19
J: TRBJ1-5
CDR3: CASSNTGGFLNQPQHF

V: TRBV28
J: TRBJ1-6
CDR3: CASTTGSSSPLHF

V: TRBV7-8
J: TRBJ1-5
CDR3: CASSTRTGPNQPQHF

V: TRBV14
J: TRBJ1-6
CDR3: CASSRTGGASFASPLHF

V: TRBV7-2
J: TRBJ2-3
CDR3: CASSSLGRDTQYF

V: TRBV27
J: TRBJ1-2
CDR3: CASSLTGLGYTF

V: TRBV19
J: TRBJ1-5
CDR3: CASSMGGQPQHF

V: TRBV7-2
J: TRBJ1-2
CDR3: CASSLNRQGYTF

V: TRBV7-8
J: TRBJ1-3
CDR3: CASSLATLRDSGNTIYF

V: TRBV7-3
J: TRBJ2-7
CDR3: CASSREGGYEQYF

V: TRBV19
J: TRBJ1-2
CDR3: CATSDRAAGIYGYTF

V: TRBV5-1
J: TRBJ2-7
CDR3: CASSSQPGNYEQYF

V: TRBV7-2
J: TRBJ1-6
CDR3: CASSSQLVNSPLHF

V: TRBV28
J: TRBJ1-5
CDR3: CASRTGGEGNQPQHF

V: TRBV9
J: TRBJ1-1
CDR3: CASSVTPPGANTEAFF

V: TRBV18
J: TRBJ1-1
CDR3: CASSPRRTGAEAFF

V: TRBV7-2
J: TRBJ2-7
CDR3: CASSLEAGNEQYF

V: TRBV6-5
J: TRBJ2-1
CDR3: CASSAPGTKDNEQFF

V: TRBV5-4
J: TRBJ1-1
CDR3: CASSHRGEGTEAFF

V: TRBV6-5
J: TRBJ1-5
CDR3: CASSVYSNQPQHF

V: TRBV2
J: TRBJ2-7
CDR3: CARSSDGTVYEQYF

V: TRBV7-9
J: TRBJ2-7
CDR3: CASSPMSGGASYEQYF

V: TRBV6-5
J: TRBJ1-1
CDR3: CASSRGGMTEAFF

V: TRBV27
J: TRBJ1-6
CDR3: CASSFESSYNSPLHF

V: TRBV18
J: TRBJ1-5
CDR3: CASQGGMDQPQHF

V: TRBV20-1
J: TRBJ2-5
CDR3: CSAPSRETQYF

V: TRBV18
J: TRBJ1-3
CDR3: CASSAGFSGNTIYF